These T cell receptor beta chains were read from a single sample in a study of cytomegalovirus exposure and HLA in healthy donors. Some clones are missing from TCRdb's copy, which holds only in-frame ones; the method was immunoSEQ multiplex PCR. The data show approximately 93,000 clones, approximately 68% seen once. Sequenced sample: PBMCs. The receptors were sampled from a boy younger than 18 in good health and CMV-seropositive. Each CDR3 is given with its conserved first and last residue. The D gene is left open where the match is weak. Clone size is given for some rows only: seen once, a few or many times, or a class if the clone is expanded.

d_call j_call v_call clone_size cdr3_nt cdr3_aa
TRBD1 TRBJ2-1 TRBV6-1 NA TGTGCCAGCAGTAGGACAGGGGACAGTCATGAGCAGTTCTTC CASSRTGDSHEQFF
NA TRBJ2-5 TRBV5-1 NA TGCGCCAGCAGCGAGGGGGCGGGAGGTCACTATCAAGAGACCCAGTACTTC CASSEGAGGHYQETQYF
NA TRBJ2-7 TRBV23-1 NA TGCGCCAGCAGTCTAAGGGGGTTCCACGAGCAGTACTTC CASSLRGFHEQYF
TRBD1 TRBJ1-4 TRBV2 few TGTGCCAGCAGACGACAGGGTGAAAAACTGTTTTTT CASRRQGEKLFF
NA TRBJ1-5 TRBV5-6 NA TGTGCCAGCAGCTTTTATGAGAGCAATCAGCCCCAGCATTTT CASSFYESNQPQHF
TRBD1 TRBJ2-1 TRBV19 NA TGTGCCAGTTCTACAGGGGATAGTTACAATGAGCAGTTCTTC CASSTGDSYNEQFF
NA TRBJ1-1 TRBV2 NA TGTGCCAGCACCTCAGGCAGGAACACTGAAGCTTTCTTT CASTSGRNTEAFF
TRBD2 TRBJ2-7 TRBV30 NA TGTGCCGGGAGGCGGGAGGCCGTCGGGGGGCAGTACTTC CAGRREAVGGQYF
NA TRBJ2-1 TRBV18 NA TGTGCCAGCTCACCGTCCACGATACTGTCCTACAATGAGCAGTTCTTC CASSPSTILSYNEQFF
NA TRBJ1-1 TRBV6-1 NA TGTGCCAGCAGTGAAGGGGTGATCCAATTTACCCAAGTGAGGGCTTTCTTT CASSEGVIQFTQVRAFF
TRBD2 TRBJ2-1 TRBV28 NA TGTGCCAGAGGAGATTGGGGCGGGGGGGGGCAGTTCTTC CARGDWGGGGQFF
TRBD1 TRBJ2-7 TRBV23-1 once TGCGCCAGCAGTCAATCGGAGGGACAGGGACTGGGCGAGCAGTACTTC CASSQSEGQGLGEQYF
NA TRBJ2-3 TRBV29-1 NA TGCAGCGGAATCTTGGGACGGGGGAGCACAGATACGCAGTATTTT CSGILGRGSTDTQYF
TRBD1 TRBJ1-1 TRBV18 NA TGTGCCAGCTCACCACCCCGGGACAGGGAGCACACTGAAGCTTTCTTT CASSPPRDREHTEAFF
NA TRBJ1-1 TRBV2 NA TGTGCCAGCAAAGAGGACAGACTTAGTACTGAAGCTTTCTTT CASKEDRLSTEAFF
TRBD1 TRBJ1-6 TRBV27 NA TGTGCCAGCAGGTTGACAGGGCATAATTCACCCCTCCACTTT CASRLTGHNSPLHF
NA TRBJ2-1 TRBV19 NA TGTGCCAGTAGTAATTGGAGGGAGCAGTTCTTC CASSNWREQFF
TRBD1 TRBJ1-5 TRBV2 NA TGTGCCAGCAGCGGACAGGGCAATCAGCCCCAGCATTTT CASSGQGNQPQHF
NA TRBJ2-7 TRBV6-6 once TGTGCCAGCAGTTACTATCCTATCTACGAGCAGTACTTC CASSYYPIYEQYF
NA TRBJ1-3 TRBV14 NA TGTGCCAGCAGCCAACCTAAGTCATTCGGGGGAAACACCATATATTTT CASSQPKSFGGNTIYF
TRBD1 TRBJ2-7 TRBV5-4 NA TGTGCCAGCAGCCTAGAGACAGGGAGCTACGAGCAGTACTTC CASSLETGSYEQYF
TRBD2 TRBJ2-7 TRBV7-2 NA TGTGCCAGCAACAGACGGGGACTAGCGAACGAGCAGTACTTC CASNRRGLANEQYF